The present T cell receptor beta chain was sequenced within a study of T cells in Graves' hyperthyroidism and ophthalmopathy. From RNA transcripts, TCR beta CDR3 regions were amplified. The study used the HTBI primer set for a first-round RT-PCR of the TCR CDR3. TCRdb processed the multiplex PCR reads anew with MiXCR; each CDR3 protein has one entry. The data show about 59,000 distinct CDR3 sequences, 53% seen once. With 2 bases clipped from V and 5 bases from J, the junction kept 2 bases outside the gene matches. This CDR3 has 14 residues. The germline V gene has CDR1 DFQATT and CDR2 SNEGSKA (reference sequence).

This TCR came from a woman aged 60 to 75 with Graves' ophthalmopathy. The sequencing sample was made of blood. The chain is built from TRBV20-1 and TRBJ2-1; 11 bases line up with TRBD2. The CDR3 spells CSARTSGGHNEQFF. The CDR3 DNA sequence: TGCAGTGCTAGAACTAGCGGGGGCCACAATGAGCAGTTCTTC.